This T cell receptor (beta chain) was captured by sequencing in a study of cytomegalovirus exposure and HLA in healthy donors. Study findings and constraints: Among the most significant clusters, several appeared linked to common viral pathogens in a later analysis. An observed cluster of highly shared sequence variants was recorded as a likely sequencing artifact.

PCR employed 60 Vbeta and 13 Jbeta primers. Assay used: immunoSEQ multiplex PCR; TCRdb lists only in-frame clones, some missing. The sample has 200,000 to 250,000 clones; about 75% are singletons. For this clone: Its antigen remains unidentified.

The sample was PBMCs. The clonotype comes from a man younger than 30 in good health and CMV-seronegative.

The CDR3 sequence is CASSPPSRAPYEQYF. The CDR3 coding sequence is TGTGCCAGCAGTCCTCCCTCGAGGGCCCCCTACGAGCAGTACTTC. The rearrangement joins TRBV28 to TRBJ2-7, with TRBD2 as a possible D gene (5 bases). Germline V CDR1 and CDR2: MDHEN, SYDVKM. The CDR3 consists of 15 residues. V shed 5 bases and J shed 2 bases, with 16 bases lying between them.